The 7 T cell receptor beta chains below were found in one sample sequenced in a study of blood T cell repertoires in COVID-19. The table came from immunoSEQ multiplex PCR; TCRdb's copy has only in-frame clones and leaves some out. The sample lists 200,000 to 300,000 clones, roughly 88% seen once, with around 6% in the top ten. The sample taken for sequencing was peripheral blood. These receptors originate from a woman of 80 years or more with COVID-19, enrolled during active disease.

The chain carries TRBV18 and TRBJ2-1; 10 nucleotides line up with TRBD1. This CDR3 is 17 amino acids long. Germline assignment: CDR1 KGHSH and CDR2 LQKENI. The V segment lost 3 bases and the J segment 2 bases; nucleotides outside the gene matches: 7. In nucleotides, the CDR3 is TGTGCCAGCTCACCTCTTCCGGGACAGGGGCCCTACAATGAGCAGTTCTTC. Residues: CASSPLPGQGPYNEQFF.

V is TRBV10-3 and J is TRBJ2-7; possible D gene TRBD1, 6 bases. In germline, CDR1 is ENHRY, CDR2 SYGVKD. V shed 4 bases and J shed 5 bases, with 18 bases lying between them. The CDR3 consists of 15 residues. CDR3 region: CAISVFPTAGDEQYF. The CDR3 nucleotides read TGTGCCATCAGTGTTTTTCCCACCGCAGGGGACGAGCAGTACTTC.

V is TRBV3-1 (or the pseudogene TRBV3-2) and J is TRBJ1-6; weak D call: TRBD1 (5 bases). Per germline, CDR1 LGHDT and CDR2 YNNKEL (reference sequence). The CDR3 spans 16 residues. Trimming removed 1 base from V and 7 bases from J, with 14 bases in between. The DNA for the CDR3 is TGTGCCAGCAGCCAAGTTGGCGTGCAGGGAAATTCACCCCTCCACTTT. It specifies CASSQVGVQGNSPLHF.

The chain is built from TRBV7-9 and TRBJ1-3; D remains ambiguous. Germline V gene lookup returns CDR1 SEHNR and CDR2 FQNEAQ (reference sequence). There are 13 residues in the CDR3. Trimming shortened V by 4 bases and J by 8 bases, and 12 bases separated the two germline ends. CDR3 sequence reads: CASSSRVGDTIYF. The DNA for the CDR3 is TGTGCCAGCAGCTCCCGTGTGGGAGACACCATATATTTT. Together with reference TRBV7-9 and TRBJ1-3, the CDR3 gives the full variable domain: DTGVSQNPRHKITKRGQNVTFRCDPISEHNRLYWYRQTLGQGPEFLTYFQNEAQLEKSRLLSDRFSAERPKGSFSTLEIQRTEQGDSAMYLCASSSRVGDTIYFGEGSWLTVV.

In its sample, this clone was seen once. The J gene is TRBJ1-1, the V gene TRBV28, with TRBD1 as a possible D gene (6 bases). Trimming pared 7 bases from V and 7 bases from J, leaving 19 bases between. Germline CDR1 MDHEN, CDR2 SYDVKM. This CDR3 region has 14 residues. The CDR3 spells CASITAGTNNEAFF. Written as DNA, the CDR3 is TGTGCCAGCATTACGGCCGGGACAAATAATGAAGCTTTCTTT.

This clone showed up just once. V usage is TRBV3-1 (or the pseudogene TRBV3-2) and J usage is TRBJ1-2; D unresolved. Germline V gene lookup returns CDR1 LGHDT and CDR2 YNNKEL (reference sequence). The CDR3 is 14 residues long. V dropped 2 bases and J dropped 6 bases, with 13 bases sitting between them. This chain's CDR3 is CASSQSVSGNGYTF. The CDR3 coding sequence is TGTGCCAGCAGCCAAAGTGTCAGTGGTAATGGCTACACCTTC.

This clone was recorded a few times. CDR3 DNA sequence: TGTGCCAGCAGTTCCACCGGGGAGTACTCCCCTGGGGCCAACGTCCTGACTTTC. As protein: CASSSTGEYSPGANVLTF. The chain recombines TRBV5-6 with TRBJ2-6; a weak D match, TRBD2 (5 bases). Trimming cost V 5 bases and J 2 bases, with 20 bases left between them. The CDR3 runs 18 residues. Germline V lookup: CDR1 SGHDT, CDR2 YYEEEE.